The rows below give T cell receptor beta chains drawn from one sample of a study of blood T cell repertoires in COVID-19. TCRdb's copy holds only in-frame clones and misses some; the assay was immunoSEQ multiplex PCR. The sample holds about 69,000 clones; about four fifths are singletons and the top ten take roughly 48%. Sequencing used peripheral blood. The receptors here all came from a human donor in a cohort sampled during active COVID-19. Each CDR3 is given without its conserved first and last residue. Expanded clones get a size class; other rows say once, few or many, or leave the size out.

V	J	size	CDR3
TRBV29-1	TRBJ1-4	NA	SVQDQGSEKLF
TRBV5-1	TRBJ1-4	NA	ASSREQGLGKLF
TRBV29-1	TRBJ1-1	NA	SVRMGDRTEAF
TRBV27	TRBJ2-1	NA	ASISQGGPYNEQF
TRBV5-8	TRBJ1-1	NA	ASSFRTGALNTEAF
TRBV27	TRBJ1-1	NA	ASSPTGGRTEAF
TRBV6-5	TRBJ1-5	NA	ASRGGGGNQPQH
TRBV6-4	TRBJ1-1	NA	ASSDGDSSRAF
TRBV2	TRBJ1-2	NA	ASSEIGTGGNGYT
TRBV10-3	TRBJ2-7	NA	AISAWGLAGTSYEQY
TRBV29-1	TRBJ2-5	NA	SVDKGETQY
TRBV9	TRBJ2-1	NA	ASSPEGQGVYNEQF
TRBV18	TRBJ2-7	NA	ASSPSGGEQY
TRBV5-4	TRBJ2-3	NA	ASSPKGGRADTQY
TRBV27	TRBJ1-1	few	ASRRQGNTEAF
TRBV18	TRBJ2-5	NA	ASSPQGLPETQY
TRBV5-1	TRBJ2-7	NA	ASSRDPGQGHYEQY
TRBV11-1	TRBJ2-1	NA	ASGGKSYNEQF
TRBV2	TRBJ1-1	NA	ASSAQGLMNTEAF
TRBV12-3/TRBV12-4	TRBJ1-4	once	ASWSATNEKLF
TRBV19	TRBJ2-2	NA	ASSAPSGGAAGELF
TRBV4-2	TRBJ1-2	once	ASGRSIPQTGANYGYT
TRBV3-1/TRBV3-2	TRBJ1-5	few	ASSRQGSNQPQH
TRBV5-1	TRBJ1-1	NA	ASSPTLQGTNTEAF
TRBV19	TRBJ1-4	NA	ASTSGQGNEKLF
TRBV6-5	TRBJ2-3	NA	ASFRTGSSTDTQY
TRBV19	TRBJ2-5	once	ASRTGGETQY
TRBV18	TRBJ2-5	once	ASSPGLAGGETQY
TRBV24-1	TRBJ1-1	once	ATTSGDLNTEAF
TRBV19	TRBJ1-4	NA	ASSIGRSEKLF
TRBV18	TRBJ1-1	NA	ASSENRESDAF
TRBV13	TRBJ1-1	NA	ASSLQVEAF
TRBV3-1/TRBV3-2	TRBJ2-3	NA	ASSQVVNTQY
TRBV11-2	TRBJ1-5	few	ASSSSQALPQH
TRBV7-2	TRBJ1-5	NA	ASSPTRPGQGDQPQH
TRBV7-2	TRBJ2-7	once	ASSFMDRDLEQY
TRBV24-1	TRBJ1-1	NA	ATSEGAQAF
TRBV29-1	TRBJ2-7	NA	SVTRPTGIHEQY
TRBV10-1	TRBJ2-2	NA	ASSRGQGLAGELF
TRBV5-1	TRBJ2-5	NA	ASSGGTGQETQY
TRBV7-2	TRBJ2-1	NA	ASSLRWTSGRSNEQF
TRBV4-1	TRBJ1-1	NA	ASSHDRGTEAF
TRBV7-9	TRBJ2-7	once	ASSLAGGPGEQY
TRBV28	TRBJ1-5	once	AGQGDSNQPQH
TRBV2	TRBJ1-5	NA	ASSSDRSHH
TRBV3-1/TRBV3-2	TRBJ2-7	once	ASSPRRTGGKSEQY
TRBV20-1	TRBJ1-1	NA	SAIPNIL
TRBV7-9	TRBJ2-2	NA	ASSLVSTAGELF
TRBV9	TRBJ2-1	NA	ASGPPHTYNEQF
TRBV5-4	TRBJ2-7	once	ASSLEPAYEQY
TRBV7-9	TRBJ1-1	NA	ASSLGTAEAF